These 13 T cell receptor beta chains came from one sample sequenced in a study of OX40 agonist ivuxolimab in advanced cancers. Sequenced by immunoSEQ multiplex PCR; TCRdb stores in-frame clones only, minus some. The sample holds fewer than 65,000 clones, roughly nine tenths seen once. Specimen: CD4+ or CD8+ T cells sorted from blood, collected in a trial of the OX40 agonist ivuxolimab. These receptors originate from an adult with an advanced solid tumor such as melanoma, head and neck, liver or kidney cancer.

The genes are TRBV9 and TRBJ1-1; TRBD1 might be the D (5 bases). Trimming took off 2 bases at V and 0 bases at J, with 11 bases between the two ends. CDR1 and CDR2 from the germline V gene are SGDLS and YYNGEE. The CDR3 spans 15 residues. The CDR3 nucleotides are TGTGCCAGCAGCGTCGGGGGGTCCATGAACACTGAAGCTTTCTTT. Residues: CASSVGGSMNTEAFF. Full variable domain (remainder filled in from reference TRBV9 and TRBJ1-1): DSGVTQTPKHLITATGQRVTLRCSPRSGDLSVYWYQQSLDQGLQFLIQYYNGEERAKGNILERFSAQQFPDLHSELNLSSLELGDSALYFCASSVGGSMNTEAFFGQGTRLTVV.

Note on this clone: This sample also contains other DNA sequences that code for the same CDR3. The chain couples TRBV29-1 to TRBJ2-7; 11 bases fit TRBD1. The CDR3 totals 13 residues. The junction had 4 bases not matched to a gene; V was cut back by 6 bases and J by 3 bases. CDR1 and CDR2 (germline): SQVTM, ANQGSEA. CDR3 amino acids: CSVGTGGIYEQYF. As DNA, the CDR3 is TGCAGCGTCGGGACAGGGGGAATCTACGAGCAGTACTTC.

The chain joins TRBV5-1 to TRBJ1-4; D unclear. The CDR3 covers 16 residues. The germline gives CDR1 SGHRS, CDR2 YFSETQ. V lost 4 bases and J lost 5, with 18 bases in between. The CDR3 region has the DNA TGCGCCAGCAGCCTAGCCGAGGACGGAGAGAATGAAAAACTGTTTTTT. Protein sequence: CASSLAEDGENEKLFF.

The chain carries TRBV30 and TRBJ2-2; weak D call: TRBD2 (6 bases). The germline V gene has CDR1 GTSNPN and CDR2 SVGIG (reference sequence). This CDR3 is 15 amino acids long. Trimming took off 0 bases at V and 6 bases at J, with 14 bases between the two ends. CDR3 amino acids: CAWSVRTGVAGELFF. The DNA for the CDR3 is TGTGCCTGGAGTGTACGTACGGGAGTCGCCGGGGAGCTGTTTTTT.

V and J are TRBV11-2 and TRBJ2-1; no definite D call. Germline lookup yields CDR1 SGHAT and CDR2 FQNNGV. This CDR3 spans 13 amino acids. V lost 1 base and J 4 bases, leaving 5 bases between the germline ends. The CDR3 nucleotides read TGTGCCAGCAGCTTAGGAGTATACAATGAGCAGTTCTTC. Encoded protein: CASSLGVYNEQFF.

The rearrangement joins TRBV27 to TRBJ2-3; the D is unclear. The CDR3 has 13 residues. Germline CDR1 and CDR2: MNHEY and SMNVEV (reference sequence). V was shortened by 6 bases and J by 2 bases, with 9 bases between the two germline ends. CDR3: CASSPLLTDTQYF. As DNA, the CDR3 is TGTGCCAGCAGCCCCCTCCTCACAGATACGCAGTATTTT.

This chain links TRBV6-5 with TRBJ2-1, with 10 bases that match TRBD2. Losses at the gene ends were 2 bases for V and 6 bases for J; bases not matched to a gene: 4. This CDR3 has 15 amino acids. Germline V lookup: CDR1 MNHEY, CDR2 SVGAGI. The CDR3 DNA follows: TGTGCCAGCAGTTACGACTCTAGCGGGGGCAATGAGCAGTTCTTC. Its protein product is CASSYDSSGGNEQFF.

The chain employs TRBV9 and TRBJ2-2; TRBD1 might be the D (5 bases). Germline CDR1 SGDLS, CDR2 YYNGEE. Trimming left V 4 bases short and J 7 bases short, with 11 bases between. There are 13 residues in the CDR3. CDR3 residues: CASSQQGIGELFF. CDR3 nucleotide sequence: TGTGCCAGCAGCCAGCAGGGTATCGGGGAGCTGTTTTTT.

The chain couples TRBV7-6 to TRBJ2-7; D perhaps matches TRBD2 (5 bases). Germline lookup yields CDR1 SGHVS and CDR2 FNYEAQ. The V and J ends lost 5 bases and 0 bases respectively, with 8 bases between them. The CDR3 contains 13 residues. DNA of the CDR3: TGTGCCAGCAGCCCCGGAGGCTCCTACGAGCAGTACTTC. It encodes CASSPGGSYEQYF.

This clone has ten or more counts. The chain recombines TRBV7-2 with TRBJ2-5; 14 bases line up with TRBD2. The J segment lost 5 bases and the V segment lost 4 bases, leaving 6 bases of the junction unmatched. This CDR3 contains 16 residues. Germline V CDR1 and CDR2: SGHTA, FQGNSA. Here the CDR3 reads CASSWGTSGSWETQYF. In DNA, the CDR3 is TGTGCCAGCAGCTGGGGGACTAGCGGGAGCTGGGAGACCCAGTACTTC.

The rearrangement joins TRBV27 to TRBJ1-5; 9 bases match TRBD1. Trimming removed 4 bases from V and 7 bases from J; junction bases left unmatched: 8. CDR3 length equals 15 residues. The germline V gene encodes CDR1 MNHEY and CDR2 SMNVEV (reference sequence). CDR3 sequence (DNA): TGTGCCAGCAGTTCAGGGACAGGGACGGGACAGCCCCAGCATTTT. Its translation: CASSSGTGTGQPQHF.

This sequence joins TRBV7-9 and TRBJ2-3; tentative D call: TRBD1 (6 bases). Between the trimmed V and J ends, which lost 4 bases and 8 bases, there was a span of 28 bases. Germline V gene lookup returns CDR1 SEHNR and CDR2 FQNEAQ (reference sequence). There are 18 residues in the CDR3. The DNA of the CDR3 is TGTGCCAGCAGCTCCATCGGCAGGGGAAAGGCTAGCACGGGTACGCAGTATTTT. It encodes CASSSIGRGKASTGTQYF.

The chain links TRBV5-6 to TRBJ2-2; D perhaps matches TRBD2 (5 bases). The V end was cut by 0 bases, the J end by 7 bases, with 16 bases between. There are 16 residues in the CDR3. Germline CDR1 SGHDT, CDR2 YYEEEE. CDR3 DNA: TGTGCCAGCAGCTTGGCCTTGAGGGAAACCTTCGGGGAGCTGTTTTTT. Translation: CASSLALRETFGELFF.